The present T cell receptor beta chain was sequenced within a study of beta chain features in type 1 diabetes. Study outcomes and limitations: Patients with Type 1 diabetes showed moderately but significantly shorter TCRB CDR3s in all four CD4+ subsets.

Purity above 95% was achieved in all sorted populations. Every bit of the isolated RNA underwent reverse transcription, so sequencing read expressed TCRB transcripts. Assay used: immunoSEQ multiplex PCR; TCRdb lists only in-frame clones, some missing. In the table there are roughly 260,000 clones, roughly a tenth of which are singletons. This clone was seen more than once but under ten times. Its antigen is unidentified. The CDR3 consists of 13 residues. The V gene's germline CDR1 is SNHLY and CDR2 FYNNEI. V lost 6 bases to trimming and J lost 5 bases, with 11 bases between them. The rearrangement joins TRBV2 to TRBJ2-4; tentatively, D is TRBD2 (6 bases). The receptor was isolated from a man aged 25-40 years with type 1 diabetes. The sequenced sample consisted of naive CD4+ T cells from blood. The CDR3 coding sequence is TGTGCCAGCAGCACTAGCAGGGAAAACATTCAGTACTTC. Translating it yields CASSTSRENIQYF.